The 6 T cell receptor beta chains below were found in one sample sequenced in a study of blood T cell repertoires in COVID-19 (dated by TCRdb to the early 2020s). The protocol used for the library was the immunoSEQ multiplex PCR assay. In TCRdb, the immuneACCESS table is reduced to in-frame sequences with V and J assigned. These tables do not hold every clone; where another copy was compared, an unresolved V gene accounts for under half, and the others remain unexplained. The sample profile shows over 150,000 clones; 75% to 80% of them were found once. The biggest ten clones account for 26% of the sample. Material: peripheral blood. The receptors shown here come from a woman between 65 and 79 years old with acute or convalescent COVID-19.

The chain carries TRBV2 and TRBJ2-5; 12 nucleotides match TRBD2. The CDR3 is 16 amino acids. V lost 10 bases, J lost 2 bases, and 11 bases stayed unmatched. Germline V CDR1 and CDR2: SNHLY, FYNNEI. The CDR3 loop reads CATNPLGLAGQETQYF. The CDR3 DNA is TGTGCCACCAACCCCTTAGGACTAGCGGGACAAGAGACCCAGTACTTC.

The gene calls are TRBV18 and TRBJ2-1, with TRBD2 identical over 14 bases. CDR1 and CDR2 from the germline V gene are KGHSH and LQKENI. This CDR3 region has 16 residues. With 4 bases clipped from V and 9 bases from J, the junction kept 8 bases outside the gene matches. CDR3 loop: CASSLRTSGRRAEQFF. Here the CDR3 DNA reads TGTGCCAGCTCACTTCGGACTAGCGGGAGGCGGGCTGAGCAGTTCTTC.

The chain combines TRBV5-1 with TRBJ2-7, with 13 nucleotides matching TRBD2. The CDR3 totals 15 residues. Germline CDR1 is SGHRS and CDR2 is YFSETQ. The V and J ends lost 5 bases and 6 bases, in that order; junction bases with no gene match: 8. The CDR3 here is CASSRTSGRVGEQYF. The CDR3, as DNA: TGCGCCAGCAGTCGGACTAGCGGGAGAGTGGGCGAGCAGTACTTC.

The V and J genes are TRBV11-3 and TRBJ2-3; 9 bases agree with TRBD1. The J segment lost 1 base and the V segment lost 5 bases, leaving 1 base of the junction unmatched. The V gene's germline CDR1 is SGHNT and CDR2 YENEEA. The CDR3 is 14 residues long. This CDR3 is CASSRTGGTDTQYF. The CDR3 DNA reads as TGTGCCAGCAGCCGGACAGGGGGCACAGATACGCAGTATTTT.

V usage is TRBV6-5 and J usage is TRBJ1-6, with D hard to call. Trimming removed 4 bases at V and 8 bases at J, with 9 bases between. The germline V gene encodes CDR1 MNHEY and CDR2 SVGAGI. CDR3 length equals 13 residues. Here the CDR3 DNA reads TGTGCCAGCAGTTTGCGTATTCATTCACCCCTCCACTTT. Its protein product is CASSLRIHSPLHF.

CDR3 protein: CASSLGVQETQYF. The DNA for the CDR3 is TGCGCCAGCAGCTTGGGAGTCCAAGAGACCCAGTACTTC. V usage is TRBV5-1 and J usage is TRBJ2-5, with D unclear. This CDR3 is 13 amino acids long. V lost 0 bases and J lost 1, with 4 bases in between. Germline-derived CDR1 and CDR2 are SGHRS and YFSETQ.